The subject of this entry is one T cell receptor (beta chain). The antigen is unknown. The V end was cut by 6 bases, the J end by 1 base, with 10 bases between. In germline, CDR1 is SQVTM, CDR2 ANQGSEA. This CDR3 region has 14 residues. The data derive from a study of T cells in Graves' hyperthyroidism and ophthalmopathy. Findings of the study overall: By a 13 V-J model, ophthalmopathy was set apart from stable hyperthyroidism. The majority of expanded thyroid clonotypes above 0.001 also appeared in blood. Ophthalmopathy was predicted by the model a median of 6.5 months ahead of onset.

Diagnosis relied on clinical symptoms, serum thyroxine and TRAb, thyroid ultrasound and orbital computed tomography. It was RNA transcripts that yielded the amplified TCR beta CDR3 regions. A set of HTBI primers served as the primers for a first-round RT-PCR of the TCR CDR3. Each CDR3 protein gets one entry after TCRdb re-called the multiplex PCR reads with MiXCR. The sample lists roughly 280,000 distinct CDR3 sequences; roughly 20% were seen once. This receptor was identified in a man between 25 and 39 years old with Graves' ophthalmopathy. The chain carries TRBV29-1 and TRBJ2-6; no definite D call. The sequenced sample consisted of blood. CDR3 coding DNA: TGCAGCGTGAGATGGATGTCTGGGGCCAACGTCCTGACTTTC. Its translation: CSVRWMSGANVLTF. Variable domain in full (rest from reference TRBV29-1 and TRBJ2-6): SAVISQKPSRDICQRGTSLTIQCQVDSQVTMMFWYRQQPGQSLTLIATANQGSEATYESGFVIDKFPISRPNLTFSTLTVSNMSPEDSSIYLCSVRWMSGANVLTFGAGSRLTVL.